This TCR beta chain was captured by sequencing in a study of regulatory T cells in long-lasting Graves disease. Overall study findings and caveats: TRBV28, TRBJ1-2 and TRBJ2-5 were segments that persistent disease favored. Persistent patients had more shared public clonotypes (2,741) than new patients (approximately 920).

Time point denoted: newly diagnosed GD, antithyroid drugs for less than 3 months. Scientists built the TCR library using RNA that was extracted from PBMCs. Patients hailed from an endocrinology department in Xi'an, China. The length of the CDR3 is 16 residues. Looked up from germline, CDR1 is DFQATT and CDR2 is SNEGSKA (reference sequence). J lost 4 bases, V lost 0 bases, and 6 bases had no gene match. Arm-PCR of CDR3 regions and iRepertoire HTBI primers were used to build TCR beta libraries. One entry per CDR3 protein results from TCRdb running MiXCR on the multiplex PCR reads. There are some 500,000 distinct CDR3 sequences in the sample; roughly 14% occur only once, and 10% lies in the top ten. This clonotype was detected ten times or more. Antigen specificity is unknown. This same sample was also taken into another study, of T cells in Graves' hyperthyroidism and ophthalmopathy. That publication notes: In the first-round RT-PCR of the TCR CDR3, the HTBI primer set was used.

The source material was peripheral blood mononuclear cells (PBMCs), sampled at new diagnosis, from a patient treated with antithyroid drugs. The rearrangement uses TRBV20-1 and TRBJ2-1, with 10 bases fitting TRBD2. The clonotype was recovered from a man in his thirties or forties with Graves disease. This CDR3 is CSARDLTSGYYNEQFF. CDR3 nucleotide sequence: TGCAGTGCTAGAGACCTGACTAGCGGGTATTACAATGAGCAGTTCTTC.